The 24 T cell receptor beta chains listed next were all sequenced from one sample in a study of T cells expressing NK-cell markers. TCRdb re-analyzed the 5' RACE reads; it lists each CDR3 protein once, without DNA. In all, the sample yields 500,000 to 700,000 distinct CDR3 sequences. Sequencing was done on a sample of blood T cells: a sorted CD56 or NKG2C T cell subset, CD4+ or CD8+ T cells, or bulk PBMC T cells (not recorded which). The receptors derive from a man between 18 and 29 years old in good health.

The genes are TRBV12-3 or TRBV12-4 and TRBJ2-3; there is no DNA to check the TCRdb D call of TRBD1. The CDR3 covers 16 residues. CDR3: CASSPVVRLATDTQYF.

The chain has TRBV6-5 and TRBJ2-1; without DNA, the TCRdb call of TRBD2 cannot be checked. CDR3 length: 19 residues. Germline V CDR1 and CDR2: MNHEY, SVGAGI. CDR3 in amino acids: CASSYSIGTSGSSYNEQFF.

The V gene is TRBV5-6, the J gene TRBJ2-6; as DNA is missing, the TRBD1 call by TCRdb cannot be tested. The V gene's germline CDR1 is SGHDT and CDR2 YYEEEE. This CDR3 comprises 17 residues. The CDR3: CASSLGDTYSGANVLTF.

This chain connects TRBV4-3 to TRBJ2-2; TCRdb designates TRBD1, a call that cannot be tested without DNA. Germline V lookup: CDR1 LGHNA, CDR2 YSLEER. The CDR3 consists of 16 residues. The chain's CDR3 is CASSQEGGGTTGELFF.

This chain uses TRBV3-1 with TRBJ2-1. The CDR3 length is 12 residues. In germline, CDR1 is LGHDT, CDR2 YNNKEL (reference sequence). The CDR3 is CASSQDTNEQFF.

The chain is built from TRBV5-1 and TRBJ2-1; lacking DNA, the TRBD1 call made by TCRdb goes unchecked. Germline V lookup: CDR1 SGHRS, CDR2 YFSETQ. This CDR3 is 15 amino acids long. Here the CDR3 reads CASSLAGDRYNEQFF. Combining the CDR3 with reference TRBV5-1 and TRBJ2-1 gives the whole variable domain KAGVTQTPRYLIKTRGQQVTLSCSPISGHRSVSWYQQTPGQGLQFLFEYFSETQRNKGNFPGRFSGRQFSNSRSEMNVSTLELGDSALYLCASSLAGDRYNEQFFGPGTRLTVL.

The rearrangement links TRBV10-3 to TRBJ2-5. The CDR3 covers 13 residues. CDR1 and CDR2 (germline): ENHRY, SYGVKD. The CDR3 sequence: CAISTEIQETQYF.

This chain links TRBV12-3 or TRBV12-4 with TRBJ2-3. CDR3 length equals 11 residues. This CDR3 is CASSLGAPQYF.

The chain recombines TRBV29-1 with TRBJ2-7; TCRdb's D gene call, TRBD1, goes unchecked for lack of DNA. Germline assignment: CDR1 SQVTM and CDR2 ANQGSEA. The CDR3 totals 16 residues. The CDR3 loop is CSVEFSGQGAVYEQYF.

The chain couples TRBV2 to TRBJ2-1; absent DNA, TCRdb's TRBD1 call cannot be checked. The CDR3 runs to 12 residues. The germline CDR1 and CDR2 sequences are SNHLY and FYNNEI. CDR3 region: CASYRPYNEQFF.

The chain has TRBV19 and TRBJ2-5; with no DNA, the TCRdb D assignment of TRBD2 cannot be verified. The CDR3 sequence is 14 residues long. Germline V CDR1 and CDR2: LNHDA, SQIVND (reference sequence). The CDR3 sequence is CASSPRGVRETQYF.

This chain's CDR3 is CASSQDGGRPYNEQFF. This chain uses TRBV3-1 with TRBJ2-1; the D call from TCRdb, TRBD2, cannot be confirmed without DNA. The CDR3 sequence is 16 residues long. CDR1 is LGHDT and CDR2 is YNNKEL in the germline V gene (reference sequence).

The J gene is TRBJ1-6, the V gene TRBV6-4; without DNA, the TCRdb call of TRBD1 cannot be checked. The CDR3 contains 14 residues. Looked up from germline, CDR1 is MRHNA and CDR2 is SNTAGT. This CDR3 reads CASSPAGTGEPLHF.

The chain has TRBV5-1 and TRBJ2-5; the D gene TCRdb calls, TRBD1, cannot be checked with no DNA. The germline gives CDR1 SGHRS, CDR2 YFSETQ. This CDR3 region has 15 residues. The CDR3 loop is CASSLASDRAGTQYF.

The J gene is TRBJ2-1, the V gene TRBV7-8; TCRdb gives TRBD2 as the D gene, but with no DNA this cannot be confirmed. From germline, CDR1 is SGHVS and CDR2 FQNEAQ. There are 14 residues in the CDR3. This chain's CDR3 is CASSTGLTYNEQFF.

The V and J genes are TRBV11-1 and TRBJ2-1. Germline lookup yields CDR1 SGHAT and CDR2 FQDESV (reference sequence). The CDR3 extends over 11 amino acids. The chain's CDR3 is CASSGLDEQFF. Looking up the rest from reference TRBV11-1 and TRBJ2-1 gives the full variable domain: EAEVAQSPRYKITEKSQAVAFWCDPISGHATLYWYRQILGQGPELLVQFQDESVVDDSQLPKDRFSAERLKGVDSTLKIQPAELGDSAMYLCASSGLDEQFFGPGTRLTVL.

J is TRBJ1-2 and V is TRBV15. The CDR3 is 12 amino acids. Germline CDR1 and CDR2: LNHNV and YYDKDF (reference sequence). The CDR3 loop is CATSRGPSGYTF.

The chain recombines TRBV9 with TRBJ1-6. Germline V gives CDR1 SGDLS, CDR2 YYNGEE. This CDR3 has 11 amino acids. CDR3 protein: CASSGGEALHF.

The CDR3 protein is CASILRRVGSSTDTQYF. The chain couples TRBV7-9 to TRBJ2-3; the TCRdb call, TRBD2, lacks DNA for checking. Germline lookup yields CDR1 SEHNR and CDR2 FQNEAQ (reference sequence). This CDR3 comprises 17 residues.

The gene calls are TRBV29-1 and TRBJ2-5. The CDR3 is made up of 15 amino acids. CDR1 SQVTM and CDR2 ANQGSEA come from the germline V gene. CDR3 protein: CSVEDLDGMGETQYF.

V and J are TRBV12-3 or TRBV12-4 and TRBJ2-1; TCRdb returns TRBD2, unconfirmable since there is no DNA. CDR3 length equals 15 residues. The CDR3: CASANMGLAYNEQFF.

The chain recombines TRBV5-1 with TRBJ2-2; TCRdb lists TRBD1, though no DNA is available to test this call. Germline CDR1 and CDR2: SGHRS and YFSETQ. The CDR3 is 15 residues long. CDR3 protein: CASSPGDRDTGELFF.

The chain uses TRBV12-3 or TRBV12-4 and TRBJ2-4; TCRdb designates TRBD2, a call that cannot be tested without DNA. The CDR3 consists of 16 residues. The CDR3 spells CASSLAGGVSGNIQYF.

The CDR3: CATSDPKRDRKETQYF. The gene calls are TRBV24-1 and TRBJ2-5; TCRdb's assignment of TRBD1 cannot be checked, as there is no DNA. Germline V gene sequence: CDR1 KGHDR, CDR2 SFDVKD. The CDR3 consists of 16 residues.